A selection of T cell receptor beta chains follows, all from one sample in a study of blood T cells in healthy people across ages. TCRdb itself ran the 5' RACE reads through MiXCR, one entry per CDR3 protein. The sample carries roughly 800,000 distinct CDR3 sequences, over 45% recorded once. The sequenced material came from blood. These receptors came from a young man in good health. Each CDR3 is given with its conserved first and last residue. Each record gives: CDR3 DNA, CDR3 protein, clone size, D gene, J gene, V gene. The D gene is left open where the match is weak. The size entry is marked missing in some rows and otherwise reads once, few, many or a size class.

cdr3_nt: TGCAGCTCCGACGGGGGCCTCCAGCATGGCTACACCTTC
cdr3_aa: CSSDGGLQHGYTF
clone_size: few
d_call: -
j_call: TRBJ1-2
v_call: TRBV29-1

cdr3_nt: TGCGCCAGCAGCGTAGTTCTATCCACAGATACGCAGTATTTT
cdr3_aa: CASSVVLSTDTQYF
clone_size: -
d_call: -
j_call: TRBJ2-3
v_call: TRBV5-1

cdr3_nt: TGTGCCAGCAGCGTAGGAAACGGTTCACCCCTCCACTTT
cdr3_aa: CASSVGNGSPLHF
clone_size: -
d_call: -
j_call: TRBJ1-6
v_call: TRBV9

cdr3_nt: TGTGCCAGCAGTCGCCCCGGCTATCAATCCTACGAGCAGTACTTC
cdr3_aa: CASSRPGYQSYEQYF
clone_size: -
d_call: -
j_call: TRBJ2-7
v_call: TRBV6-6

cdr3_nt: TGCAGTGCTCAACTACAAGAGACCCAGTACTTC
cdr3_aa: CSAQLQETQYF
clone_size: -
d_call: -
j_call: TRBJ2-5
v_call: TRBV20-1

cdr3_nt: TGCAGTGCTAGAACACCCCTAGCGGCATCTTCCTACGAGCAGTACTTC
cdr3_aa: CSARTPLAASSYEQYF
clone_size: -
d_call: TRBD2
j_call: TRBJ2-7
v_call: TRBV20-1

cdr3_nt: TGTGCCAGCAGCTTCGACAGGGGTGTGAGAACAGATACGCAGTATTTT
cdr3_aa: CASSFDRGVRTDTQYF
clone_size: many
d_call: TRBD1
j_call: TRBJ2-3
v_call: TRBV7-2

cdr3_nt: TGTGCCAGCAGCCCTCCGATTCGGAATGTCGGCTACACCTTC
cdr3_aa: CASSPPIRNVGYTF
clone_size: -
d_call: -
j_call: TRBJ1-2
v_call: TRBV7-2

cdr3_nt: TGTGCCAGCAGCTCCGGGACAGGGGGCGTTCAGCCCCAGCATTTT
cdr3_aa: CASSSGTGGVQPQHF
clone_size: -
d_call: TRBD1
j_call: TRBJ1-5
v_call: TRBV7-9

cdr3_nt: TGCAGTGCTAGAGATGGGATAGGAGTTGGGACAGATACGCAGTATTTT
cdr3_aa: CSARDGIGVGTDTQYF
clone_size: few
d_call: -
j_call: TRBJ2-3
v_call: TRBV20-1

cdr3_nt: TGTGCCAGCAGCACCAACTCCTACGAGCAGTACTTC
cdr3_aa: CASSTNSYEQYF
clone_size: -
d_call: -
j_call: TRBJ2-7
v_call: TRBV7-9

cdr3_nt: TGTGCCAGCAGTCCCGCGACCGGGAATAGCGAGCAGTACTTC
cdr3_aa: CASSPATGNSEQYF
clone_size: few
d_call: -
j_call: TRBJ2-7
v_call: TRBV6-6

cdr3_nt: TGTGCCAGCAGCTTAGAACTAGCGGGAGGGGTTACCTACAATGAGCAGTTCTTC
cdr3_aa: CASSLELAGGVTYNEQFF
clone_size: -
d_call: TRBD2
j_call: TRBJ2-1
v_call: TRBV7-2

cdr3_nt: TGTGCCAGCAGCATCCCAACAGGGGTTGAAGTCCCCTATAATTCACCCCTCCACTTT
cdr3_aa: CASSIPTGVEVPYNSPLHF
clone_size: -
d_call: TRBD1
j_call: TRBJ1-6
v_call: TRBV11-3

cdr3_nt: TGCAGTGCTAGACTATTCGAGACCCAGTACTTC
cdr3_aa: CSARLFETQYF
clone_size: -
d_call: -
j_call: TRBJ2-5
v_call: TRBV20-1

cdr3_nt: TGTGCCAGCAGCATAGAACTAGGCTCCGAGGAGTACTTC
cdr3_aa: CASSIELGSEEYF
clone_size: -
d_call: -
j_call: TRBJ2-7
v_call: TRBV5-6

cdr3_nt: TGTGCCAGCAGCTTAGATCTCGGAGGTTATGATGGCTACACCTTC
cdr3_aa: CASSLDLGGYDGYTF
clone_size: -
d_call: -
j_call: TRBJ1-2
v_call: TRBV7-2

cdr3_nt: TGTGCCAGCAGTTTTCGGGCGGGGGGTGGGGCAGATACGCAGTATTTT
cdr3_aa: CASSFRAGGGADTQYF
clone_size: -
d_call: TRBD2
j_call: TRBJ2-3
v_call: TRBV12-3/TRBV12-4

cdr3_nt: TGCAGCGTTGCCCACGGGGGGGACACAGATACGCAGTATTTT
cdr3_aa: CSVAHGGDTDTQYF
clone_size: -
d_call: TRBD2
j_call: TRBJ2-3
v_call: TRBV29-1

cdr3_nt: TGTGCCAGCAGTTATGGGGGGAGCTCCTACAATGAGCAGTACTTC
cdr3_aa: CASSYGGSSYNEQYF
clone_size: -
d_call: -
j_call: TRBJ2-7
v_call: TRBV6-2/TRBV6-3

cdr3_nt: TGTGCCAGCAGCTTAGCTCGAAACGAGCAGTACTTC
cdr3_aa: CASSLARNEQYF
clone_size: -
d_call: -
j_call: TRBJ2-7
v_call: TRBV7-2

cdr3_nt: TGTGCCAGCAGCTTAGAGAGGGTCATAAACGAGCAGTACTTC
cdr3_aa: CASSLERVINEQYF
clone_size: once
d_call: -
j_call: TRBJ2-7
v_call: TRBV11-2

cdr3_nt: TGTGCCAGCAGCCTCACAGGGGCGCGACCCGAGCAGTACTTC
cdr3_aa: CASSLTGARPEQYF
clone_size: -
d_call: TRBD1
j_call: TRBJ2-7
v_call: TRBV5-6

cdr3_nt: TGTGCCAGCTTTAAAGCGGGGGACCGAAAAATTGGTGGCTACACCTTC
cdr3_aa: CASFKAGDRKIGGYTF
clone_size: -
d_call: -
j_call: TRBJ1-2
v_call: TRBV27

cdr3_nt: TGTGCCAGCAGTCAGGAGCGGGAGGGCCGGGAGCAGTTCTTC
cdr3_aa: CASSQEREGREQFF
clone_size: -
d_call: TRBD2
j_call: TRBJ2-1
v_call: TRBV6-4

cdr3_nt: TGTGCCAGCTCGCCCCGGGGCCAGGGAGAGACCCAGTACTTC
cdr3_aa: CASSPRGQGETQYF
clone_size: -
d_call: -
j_call: TRBJ2-5
v_call: TRBV6-5

cdr3_nt: TGTGTCAGCAGCTCCGGGACAGCGGGCTACGAGCAGTACTTC
cdr3_aa: CVSSSGTAGYEQYF
clone_size: once
d_call: -
j_call: TRBJ2-7
v_call: TRBV7-9

cdr3_nt: TGTGCCAGCAGCCGGGGAGTCTATGGCTACACCTTC
cdr3_aa: CASSRGVYGYTF
clone_size: -
d_call: -
j_call: TRBJ1-2
v_call: TRBV13

cdr3_nt: TGCGCCAGCAGCCCACTGGGACAGGGCCCATCGGATGAGCAGTTCTTC
cdr3_aa: CASSPLGQGPSDEQFF
clone_size: few
d_call: TRBD1
j_call: TRBJ2-1
v_call: TRBV5-1

cdr3_nt: TGCAGTGCGCCGAGTGGGACACCGGGGGTAGGCTACACCTTC
cdr3_aa: CSAPSGTPGVGYTF
clone_size: once
d_call: -
j_call: TRBJ1-2
v_call: TRBV20-1

cdr3_nt: TGTGCCTGGAGTGTACAGCCGGATCAACCCCAGCATTTT
cdr3_aa: CAWSVQPDQPQHF
clone_size: -
d_call: -
j_call: TRBJ1-5
v_call: TRBV30

cdr3_nt: TGTGCCAGCAGCTTAGTCCGACTAGCGGGAGGGCCGTATGAGCAGTTCTTC
cdr3_aa: CASSLVRLAGGPYEQFF
clone_size: few
d_call: TRBD2
j_call: TRBJ2-1
v_call: TRBV7-8

cdr3_nt: TGTGCCAGCAGTACTGAACGACAATCACAAGAGACCCAGTACTTC
cdr3_aa: CASSTERQSQETQYF
clone_size: -
d_call: -
j_call: TRBJ2-5
v_call: TRBV6-2/TRBV6-3

cdr3_nt: TGTGCCAGCAGTGGTTTGTCCCCCCGGGCCTACGAGCAGTACTTC
cdr3_aa: CASSGLSPRAYEQYF
clone_size: few
d_call: -
j_call: TRBJ2-7
v_call: TRBV2

cdr3_nt: TGCGCCAGCAGCTTAACCTTAACTGGAACCGGGGAGCTGTTTTTT
cdr3_aa: CASSLTLTGTGELFF
clone_size: -
d_call: -
j_call: TRBJ2-2
v_call: TRBV5-1

cdr3_nt: TGCAGTGCTACTACGTACTGGGGGCGCGGGTGGGAGACCCAGTACTTC
cdr3_aa: CSATTYWGRGWETQYF
clone_size: few
d_call: -
j_call: TRBJ2-5
v_call: TRBV20-1

cdr3_nt: TGTGCCAGCAGCGTTTCCGGGACTAGCGGTTCCTACAATGAGCAGTACTTC
cdr3_aa: CASSVSGTSGSYNEQYF
clone_size: -
d_call: TRBD2
j_call: TRBJ2-5
v_call: TRBV9

cdr3_nt: TGTGCCAGCAGCCAGGGCCCACAGGGGGAGACCCAGTACTTC
cdr3_aa: CASSQGPQGETQYF
clone_size: -
d_call: TRBD1
j_call: TRBJ2-5
v_call: TRBV3-1

cdr3_nt: TGTGCCTGGAGTCGAGAGAGCCAGTACTTC
cdr3_aa: CAWSRESQYF
clone_size: -
d_call: -
j_call: TRBJ2-7
v_call: TRBV30

cdr3_nt: TGCAGTGCTGGGGGTCTAGCGGGGGACTCAGCAAATTTTAAAAACATTCAGTACTTC
cdr3_aa: CSAGGLAGDSANFKNIQYF
clone_size: -
d_call: TRBD2
j_call: TRBJ2-4
v_call: TRBV20-1

cdr3_nt: TGTGCCAGCAGGGCCGGACCGCACAATCAGCCCCAGCATTTT
cdr3_aa: CASRAGPHNQPQHF
clone_size: -
d_call: -
j_call: TRBJ1-5
v_call: TRBV12-3/TRBV12-4

cdr3_nt: TGTGCCAGCAGCAAAGGAGGGCCCTGCTCCTACGAGCAGTACTTC
cdr3_aa: CASSKGGPCSYEQYF
clone_size: few
d_call: -
j_call: TRBJ2-7
v_call: TRBV21-1

cdr3_nt: TGTGCCAGCAGGGATTCGGGCTACAATGAGCAGTTCTTC
cdr3_aa: CASRDSGYNEQFF
clone_size: -
d_call: -
j_call: TRBJ2-1
v_call: TRBV6-5

cdr3_nt: TGCAGTGCTAGTTCTCTCGGACAGGGGGAGTACAATGAGCAGTTCTTC
cdr3_aa: CSASSLGQGEYNEQFF
clone_size: few
d_call: TRBD1
j_call: TRBJ2-1
v_call: TRBV20-1

cdr3_nt: TGTGCCAGCAGTTACTGGGACAGGGGAGAAGAGACCCAGTACTTC
cdr3_aa: CASSYWDRGEETQYF
clone_size: -
d_call: TRBD1
j_call: TRBJ2-5
v_call: TRBV6-5

cdr3_nt: TGCAGTGCTAGAGTGATAGCGGACCCCTACGAGCAGTACTTC
cdr3_aa: CSARVIADPYEQYF
clone_size: -
d_call: -
j_call: TRBJ2-7
v_call: TRBV20-1

cdr3_nt: TGTGCCAGCTCACCACCTTCCCTAGCGGGAGGGATGAATGAGCAGTTCTTC
cdr3_aa: CASSPPSLAGGMNEQFF
clone_size: -
d_call: TRBD2
j_call: TRBJ2-1
v_call: TRBV18

cdr3_nt: TGCAGCGTTGTGGCGGGAAGGAACAATGAGCAGTTCTTC
cdr3_aa: CSVVAGRNNEQFF
clone_size: few
d_call: -
j_call: TRBJ2-1
v_call: TRBV29-1

cdr3_nt: TGCAGCGTTGAAGGTGGAGGGGCTGGCTACACCTTC
cdr3_aa: CSVEGGGAGYTF
clone_size: -
d_call: -
j_call: TRBJ1-2
v_call: TRBV29-1

cdr3_nt: TGTGCCAGCAATAGGGCGGGAGCGACCTCCTACAATGAGCAGTTCTTC
cdr3_aa: CASNRAGATSYNEQFF
clone_size: -
d_call: TRBD2
j_call: TRBJ2-1
v_call: TRBV6-5

cdr3_nt: TGTGCCAGCAGCCCCTGGACTAGCGGGAGATTCAGCTCCTACAATGAGCAGTTCTTC
cdr3_aa: CASSPWTSGRFSSYNEQFF
clone_size: few
d_call: TRBD2
j_call: TRBJ2-1
v_call: TRBV7-6

cdr3_nt: TGCAGCGTCCGACAGCCCTACAATGAGCAGTTCTTC
cdr3_aa: CSVRQPYNEQFF
clone_size: -
d_call: -
j_call: TRBJ2-1
v_call: TRBV29-1

cdr3_nt: TGCAGTGCGCCCCTAGCGGCAAGCACAGATACGCAGTATTTT
cdr3_aa: CSAPLAASTDTQYF
clone_size: -
d_call: TRBD2
j_call: TRBJ2-3
v_call: TRBV20-1

cdr3_nt: TGTGCCAGCTCACCCCGGACAGGGGAGTTGTTGACAGATACGCAGTATTTT
cdr3_aa: CASSPRTGELLTDTQYF
clone_size: -
d_call: TRBD1
j_call: TRBJ2-3
v_call: TRBV18

cdr3_nt: TGCAGCGTTCCCGGGAGGGCAGAAAGCTCCTACGAGCAGTACTTC
cdr3_aa: CSVPGRAESSYEQYF
clone_size: -
d_call: TRBD2
j_call: TRBJ2-7
v_call: TRBV29-1

cdr3_nt: TGCAGCGTTGATCGGGACAGGGCGACATATGGCTACACCTTC
cdr3_aa: CSVDRDRATYGYTF
clone_size: few
d_call: TRBD1
j_call: TRBJ1-2
v_call: TRBV29-1